This TCR beta chain came from a study of cytotoxic CD8 clonotypes in ibrutinib-treated CLL. This CDR3 comprises 16 residues. Per germline, CDR1 SGHRS and CDR2 YFSETQ. V gave up 4 bases and J gave up 5 bases; unmatched junction bases: 10. This clone has only one observation. Data came from immunoSEQ multiplex PCR; TCRdb stores just in-frame clones and leaves some out. Of about 160,000 clones listed, about four fifths are singletons. The specimen comprised PBMCs, sampled after 12 months of ibrutinib treatment. The sequence was collected from a human donor with chronic lymphocytic leukemia. The V call is TRBV5-1, the J call TRBJ2-3, with 10 positions matching TRBD2. The CDR3 sequence: CASSRPLSGGLDTQYF. In nucleotides, the CDR3 is TGCGCCAGCAGCCGTCCCCTTAGCGGGGGGCTAGATACGCAGTATTTT.